One sample yielded the 18 T cell receptor beta chains listed below, sequenced in a study of blood T cell repertoires in COVID-19. The protocol was immunoSEQ multiplex PCR, while the TCRdb copy is restricted to in-frame clones and leaves out a portion. This table holds hundreds of thousands of clones, about four fifths found once. Sequencing was carried out using peripheral blood. All receptors come from a woman older than 75 with COVID-19, enrolled during active disease.

The rearrangement uses TRBV4-3 and TRBJ2-7, with a possible D match to TRBD1 (6 bases). CDR3 length: 15 amino acids. CDR1 and CDR2 (germline): LGHNA, YSLEER. With 1 base removed from V and 2 bases from J, the gap between germline ends came to 12 bases. CDR3 DNA: TGCGCCAGCAGCCAAGTGATGGGGGCTGCCTACGAGCAGTACTTC. Its protein product is CASSQVMGAAYEQYF.

The rearrangement uses TRBV24-1 and TRBJ1-1, with a possible D match to TRBD1 (6 bases). Germline V gene data show CDR1 as KGHDR and CDR2 as SFDVKD. Trimming shortened V by 3 bases and J by 4 bases, and 11 bases separated the two germline ends. The CDR3 has 14 residues. Here the CDR3 DNA reads TGTGCCACCAGTGATGCAACAGGGCCCACTGAAGCTTTCTTT. The encoded protein is CATSDATGPTEAFF.

The chain recombines TRBV19 with TRBJ1-6; 7 bases line up with TRBD1. The CDR3 length is 15 residues. With V trimmed by 5 bases and J by 7 bases, 8 bases remained unmatched. CDR1 is LNHDA and CDR2 is SQIVND in the germline V gene (reference sequence). CDR3 DNA: TGTGCCAGTAGTGCTGATCGGGACAGCAATTCACCCCTCCACTTT. Translating gives CASSADRDSNSPLHF.

The rearrangement joins TRBV6-5 to TRBJ1-4; D not resolved. CDR1 is MNHEY and CDR2 is SVGAGI in the germline V gene. The V and J ends lost 6 bases and 3 bases respectively, with 11 bases between them. The CDR3 covers 14 residues. The CDR3 DNA reads as TGTGCCAGCAGCCGGGGAGTAGCTAATGAAAAACTGTTTTTT. This translates into CASSRGVANEKLFF.

This chain joins TRBV28 and TRBJ1-2; D possibly corresponds to TRBD1 (6 bases). The V end was cut by 8 bases, the J end by 5 bases, with 18 bases between. The CDR3 runs to 14 residues. Germline V gene lookup returns CDR1 MDHEN and CDR2 SYDVKM. This chain's CDR3 is CASDRGGSQYGYTF. The CDR3 DNA is TGTGCCAGCGACCGGGGGGGCAGTCAATATGGCTACACCTTC.

This clone appeared once. The chain joins TRBV18 to TRBJ2-3; TRBD2 might be the D (5 bases). The V end lost 4 bases, the J end lost 1 base, and 21 bases lay between the germline ends. The CDR3 runs 18 residues. The germline V gene has CDR1 KGHSH and CDR2 LQKENI. CDR3 bases: TGTGCCAGCTCACGACGACTAACCCGGCAGAGTGGCACAGATACGCAGTATTTT. Its translation: CASSRRLTRQSGTDTQYF.

V is TRBV18 and J is TRBJ1-5; 8 bases map to TRBD1. J was trimmed by 5 bases and V by 4 bases; bases with no gene match: 4. Germline CDR1 is KGHSH and CDR2 is LQKENI. CDR3 size: 14 residues. The CDR3 here is CASSLQGADQPQHF. The CDR3 DNA sequence: TGTGCCAGCTCACTTCAGGGGGCAGATCAGCCCCAGCATTTT.

In DNA form, the CDR3 reads TGTGCCTGGAGTTTAAGGGGGCAAAGCTATGGCTACACCTTC. Its protein is CAWSLRGQSYGYTF. The rearrangement links TRBV30 to TRBJ1-2; 7 bases map to TRBD1. Germline trimming cut 2 bases from V and 4 bases from J; bases unmatched to any gene: 7. This CDR3 spans 14 amino acids. Germline V gives CDR1 GTSNPN, CDR2 SVGIG (reference sequence).

The chain is built from TRBV7-3 and TRBJ2-7; D is unclear. The CDR3 totals 13 residues. Trimming stripped 5 bases from V and 6 bases from J, with 14 bases between. Germline-derived CDR1 and CDR2 are SGHTA and FQGTGA. The CDR3 nucleotides are TGTGCCAGCAGCGTAGATACCCGCGCCGAGCAGTACTTC. Protein product: CASSVDTRAEQYF. The full variable domain, rest sourced from reference TRBV7-3 and TRBJ2-7, is GAGVSQTPSNKVTEKGKYVELRCDPISGHTALYWYRQSLGQGPEFLIYFQGTGAADDSGLPNDRFFAVRPEGSVSTLKIQRTERGDSAVYLCASSVDTRAEQYFGPGTRLTVT.

The V call is TRBV6-5, the J call TRBJ1-1; D is possibly TRBD1 (5 bases). CDR1 and CDR2 from the germline V gene are MNHEY and SVGAGI. V dropped 6 bases and J dropped 1 base, with 9 bases sitting between them. The CDR3 length is 13 residues. CDR3 in DNA: TGTGCCAGCAGATACGGGGCGAACACTGAAGCTTTCTTT. This gives the protein CASRYGANTEAFF.

This clone appeared a few times. V is TRBV10-1 and J is TRBJ2-5, with 7 bases fitting TRBD1. Germline V gene data show CDR1 as WNHNN and CDR2 as SYGVQD (reference sequence). V lost 10 bases and J lost 2; bases outside the gene matches: 7. The CDR3 length is 13 residues. The CDR3 DNA sequence: TGCGCCATGCGACAGGGCTTACAAGAGACCCAGTACTTC. Its translation is CAMRQGLQETQYF.

This sequence joins TRBV19 and TRBJ1-2; possibly TRBD1 for D (5 bases). The CDR3 has 13 residues. CDR1 and CDR2 (germline): LNHDA, SQIVND (reference sequence). The V end lost 8 bases, the J end lost 4 bases, and 14 bases lay between the germline ends. For the CDR3, the DNA is TGTGCCAGTTCGTTACGGGGGACCTATGGCTACACCTTC. As protein: CASSLRGTYGYTF. Full variable domain (remainder filled in from reference TRBV19 and TRBJ1-2): DGGITQSPKYLFRKEGQNVTLSCEQNLNHDAMYWYRQDPGQGLRLIYYSQIVNDFQKGDIAEGYSVSREKKESFPLTVTSAQKNPTAFYLCASSLRGTYGYTFGSGTRLTVV.

This chain uses TRBV18 with TRBJ1-5; no clear D. V gave up 3 bases and J gave up 5 bases, with 11 bases separating them. Germline CDR1 KGHSH, CDR2 LQKENI. This CDR3 has 14 amino acids. CDR3 sequence reads: CASSPRTADQPQHF. For the CDR3, the DNA is TGTGCCAGCTCACCGAGGACTGCTGATCAGCCCCAGCATTTT.

This chain uses TRBV11-2 with TRBJ1-2, with D tentatively TRBD1 (5 bases). V gave up 7 bases and J gave up 4 bases, with 19 bases separating them. This CDR3 has 15 amino acids. Germline loops: CDR1 SGHAT, CDR2 FQNNGV. CDR3 coding DNA: TGTGCCAGCAAATTGGGAAGGGGCCCCTCCTATGGCTACACCTTC. Protein: CASKLGRGPSYGYTF. Looking up the rest from reference TRBV11-2 and TRBJ1-2 gives the full variable domain: EAGVAQSPRYKIIEKRQSVAFWCNPISGHATLYWYQQILGQGPKLLIQFQNNGVVDDSQLPKDRFSAERLKGVDSTLKIQPAKLEDSAVYLCASKLGRGPSYGYTFGSGTRLTVV.

The chain couples TRBV4-1 to TRBJ2-2; 10 nucleotides line up with TRBD2. CDR3 length: 15 amino acids. The germline CDR1 and CDR2 sequences are MGHRA and YSYEKL. V lost 5 bases to trimming and J lost 4 bases; unmatched junction nucleotides: 4. CDR3 DNA sequence: TGCGCCAGCAGCAAAGCGGGGGGGACCACCGGGGAGCTGTTTTTT. This translates into CASSKAGGTTGELFF.

This clone was counted only a few times. The chain has TRBV14 and TRBJ1-2; TRBD1 agrees at 10 bases. V was pared by 1 base and J by 7 bases, with 3 bases of the junction left unmatched. There are 14 residues in the CDR3. Germline V CDR1 and CDR2: SGHDN, FVKESK. The CDR3 is CASSQAGQGPGYTF. The CDR3 DNA follows: TGTGCCAGCAGCCAAGCGGGACAGGGGCCTGGCTACACCTTC.

The rearrangement uses TRBV10-3 and TRBJ1-5, with D maybe TRBD1 (5 bases). Germline V CDR1 and CDR2: ENHRY, SYGVKD. V was shortened by 5 bases and J by 3 bases, with 11 bases between the two germline ends. This CDR3 contains 14 residues. CDR3 sequence: CAISRDSFNQPQHF. The CDR3 DNA reads as TGTGCCATCAGTCGTGACAGTTTCAATCAGCCCCAGCATTTT.

This chain joins TRBV18 and TRBJ1-2, with 9 bases aligning to TRBD1. The V gene's germline CDR1 is KGHSH and CDR2 LQKENI. V shed 4 bases, J shed 3 bases, and the junction held 0 bases outside the gene matches. CDR3 length equals 13 residues. CDR3 in DNA: TGTGCCAGCTCACGGGACAGGGACTATGGCTACACCTTC. Its translation is CASSRDRDYGYTF.